Below are 32 T cell receptor beta chains sequenced from a single sample in a study of blood T cells in healthy people across ages. Through a sample-barcoded 5' primer and a J-beta primer mix, a second PCR was run for roughly 6 to 11 cycles. TCRdb re-derived calls from the 5' RACE reads in MiXCR, one entry per CDR3 protein. Here the sample spans about 830,000 distinct CDR3 sequences, approximately 67% being singletons. Sequencing was done on a sample of blood. The receptor source for this set is a man aged 25 to 45 in good health.

The gene calls are TRBV4-3 and TRBJ2-7; 16 nucleotides line up with TRBD2. The CDR3 totals 17 residues. V was pared by 4 bases and J by 0 bases, with 3 bases of the junction left unmatched. Per the germline V gene, CDR1 is LGHNA and CDR2 is YSLEER. CDR3 protein: CASSLGTSGGASYEQYF. The CDR3 DNA is TGCGCCAGCAGCCTTGGGACTAGCGGGGGGGCCTCCTACGAGCAGTACTTC.

V is TRBV5-5 and J is TRBJ2-1; D tentatively fits TRBD1 or TRBD2 (5 bases each). Germline CDR1 SGHKS, CDR2 YYEKEE (reference sequence). The V and J ends lost 3 bases and 14 bases respectively, with 18 bases between them. The CDR3 is 13 residues long. CDR3 sequence (DNA): TGTGCCAGCAGCTCCTCTGAGGGGTTCGGGAAGTTCTTC. Protein: CASSSSEGFGKFF.

V is TRBV6-2 or TRBV6-3 and J is TRBJ1-4; D unclear. CDR1 and CDR2 (germline): MNHEY, SVGEGT. Trimming cost V 3 bases and J 5 bases, with 16 bases left between them. The CDR3 totals 16 residues. As DNA, the CDR3 is TGTGCCAGCAGTTATATCCAAGGAGGGAGGAATGAAAAACTGTTTTTT. Residues: CASSYIQGGRNEKLFF.

This chain links TRBV6-5 with TRBJ2-5; 9 bases map to TRBD1. This CDR3 has 16 residues. The V and J ends lost 5 bases and 5 bases, in that order; junction bases with no gene match: 12. The germline CDR1 and CDR2 sequences are MNHEY and SVGAGI. The CDR3 DNA is TGTGCCAGCAGTCTCGTCCCGGGACAGGGATCGGAGACCCAGTACTTC. Translation gives CASSLVPGQGSETQYF.

The sample holds a few counts of this clonotype. The chain is built from TRBV28 and TRBJ2-1, with D tentatively TRBD1 (5 bases). The length of the CDR3 is 13 residues. Trimming took off 7 bases at V and 2 bases at J, with 9 bases between the two ends. Germline-derived CDR1 and CDR2 are MDHEN and SYDVKM. CDR3 residues: CASKGEPYNEQFF. The CDR3 bases are TGTGCCAGCAAAGGGGAACCCTACAATGAGCAGTTCTTC.

J is TRBJ1-6 and V is TRBV28; TRBD1 agrees at 9 bases. J gave up 10 bases and V 7 bases, and 8 bases lay outside the gene matches. CDR3 size: 14 residues. Germline CDR1 and CDR2: MDHEN and SYDVKM. This chain's CDR3 is CASKIQGAGSPLHF. CDR3 sequence (DNA): TGTGCCAGCAAAATACAGGGGGCTGGATCACCCCTCCACTTT.

The J gene is TRBJ2-3, the V gene TRBV9; D is possibly TRBD1 (5 bases). CDR1 is SGDLS, CDR2 YYNGEE, per germline. The V and J ends lost 0 bases and 2 bases respectively, with 16 bases between them. This CDR3 is built from 17 residues. The CDR3 DNA sequence: TGTGCCAGCAGCGTAGCTGGTTGGGCAGGGAACACAGATACGCAGTATTTT. It is translated as CASSVAGWAGNTDTQYF.

Comment on this clonotype: The junction and the germline gene differ at one end; a read error may be behind it. The chain joins TRBV7-9 to TRBJ2-5; no clear D gene. The CDR3 contains 14 residues. The germline V gene has CDR1 SEHNR and CDR2 FQNEAQ (reference sequence). CDR3 sequence: CTSSPVLSVETQYF. CDR3 nucleotide sequence: TGTACCAGCAGCCCGGTTTTGAGCGTGGAGACCCAGTACTTC.

The DNA for the CDR3 is TGTGCCAGCAGCCAAGGGGCCGATGGAACTAATGAAAAACTGTTTTTT. This translates into CASSQGADGTNEKLFF. This chain uses TRBV4-2 with TRBJ1-4; D call uncertain. V lost 1 base and J 1 base, leaving 10 bases between the germline ends. Germline CDR1 reads LGHNA; CDR2 reads YNFKEQ. The CDR3 consists of 16 residues.

The chain couples TRBV12-3 or TRBV12-4 to TRBJ2-6; D perhaps matches TRBD2 (6 bases). Trimming left V 2 bases short and J 4 bases short, with 18 bases between. The CDR3 has 18 residues. CDR3 DNA sequence: TGTGCCAGCAGTTTAATCTGGGCAGGGACTCTAGGGGCCAACGTCCTGACTTTC. Protein product: CASSLIWAGTLGANVLTF.

This clonotype turned up a few times. V gene TRBV12-5 combines with J gene TRBJ2-7, with 8 bases matching TRBD2. The CDR3 spans 16 residues. Losses at the gene ends were 0 bases for V and 2 bases for J; bases not matched to a gene: 6. The germline CDR1 and CDR2 sequences are LGHNT and FRNRAP. This chain's CDR3 is CASGLVTGGVTYEQYF. DNA of the CDR3: TGTGCTAGTGGTTTGGTTACGGGAGGGGTAACCTACGAGCAGTACTTC.

The rearrangement uses TRBV6-5 and TRBJ1-4; 7 nucleotides line up with TRBD1. Germline V gives CDR1 MNHEY, CDR2 SVGAGI. The V gene end was trimmed by 4 bases and the J gene end by 8 bases; junction bases not matched to a gene: 13. The CDR3 length is 16 residues. CDR3 region: CASSSSHRGLSEKLFF. For the CDR3, the DNA is TGTGCCAGCAGTTCCTCTCACAGGGGTCTAAGCGAAAAACTGTTTTTT.

This clonotype was counted between two and nine times. The CDR3 bases are TGTGCCAGCTCACCATTCGAGTTTTACAATGAGCAGTTCTTC. Its translation: CASSPFEFYNEQFF. V usage is TRBV18 and J usage is TRBJ2-1; D is unresolved. Looked up from germline, CDR1 is KGHSH and CDR2 is LQKENI. The ends were cut back, 2 bases at V and 4 bases at J, with 9 bases in the middle. The CDR3 has 14 amino acids.

J is TRBJ2-7 and V is TRBV6-5; tentatively, D is TRBD1 (5 bases). The CDR3 is 15 amino acids. CDR1 is MNHEY and CDR2 is SVGAGI in the germline V gene. The germline V and J ends were trimmed by 0 bases and 3 bases, with 12 bases remaining between them. CDR3 DNA: TGTGCCAGCAGTTACTCTTGGGCAGGGAACTACGAGCAGTACTTC. It codes for CASSYSWAGNYEQYF.

The genes are TRBV10-3 and TRBJ2-3, with a tentative D call TRBD1 (5 bases). Germline-derived CDR1 and CDR2 are ENHRY and SYGVKD. The CDR3 sequence is 14 residues long. Trimming cost V 10 bases and J 1 base, with 15 bases left between them. CDR3 in DNA: TGTGCCACCAGCCCAGGGTTGGGCACAGATACGCAGTATTTT. Amino acid sequence: CATSPGLGTDTQYF.

This chain uses TRBV7-9 with TRBJ1-2; 9 bases are shared with TRBD1. With V trimmed by 5 bases and J by 4 bases, 5 bases remained unmatched. The germline V gene has CDR1 SEHNR and CDR2 FQNEAQ (reference sequence). CDR3 length: 14 amino acids. The CDR3 here is CASSMGQGPYGYTF. The CDR3 region has the DNA TGTGCCAGCAGCATGGGACAGGGACCCTATGGCTACACCTTC.

This clonotype has more than one count but fewer than ten. The chain uses TRBV27 and TRBJ1-5; tentative D call: TRBD1 (6 bases). The CDR3 sequence is 14 residues long. Trimming cost V 4 bases and J 1 base, with 8 bases left between them. CDR1 and CDR2 (germline): MNHEY, SMNVEV (reference sequence). CDR3 sequence: CASSYRVSNQPQHF. For the CDR3, the DNA is TGTGCCAGCAGTTACAGGGTCAGCAATCAGCCCCAGCATTTT.

The J gene is TRBJ2-1, the V gene TRBV5-1; 11 nucleotides line up with TRBD2. CDR1 and CDR2 (germline): SGHRS, YFSETQ. V gave up 4 bases and J gave up 4 bases; unmatched junction bases: 7. The length of the CDR3 is 16 residues. As DNA, the CDR3 is TGCGCCAGCAGCAAGAGACTAGCGGGGCGGTACAATGAGCAGTTCTTC. This gives the protein CASSKRLAGRYNEQFF.

The chain couples TRBV20-1 to TRBJ2-5, with TRBD1 identical over 9 bases. Germline V gives CDR1 DFQATT, CDR2 SNEGSKA (reference sequence). The CDR3 is 15 residues long. J gave up 5 bases and V 1 base, and 8 bases lay outside the gene matches. The CDR3 DNA sequence: TGCAGTGCTAGAGGGACAGGGGTAGAGTGGGAGACCCAGTACTTC. The encoded protein is CSARGTGVEWETQYF.

This sequence joins TRBV12-3 or TRBV12-4 and TRBJ2-7; D remains unclear. The CDR3 spans 13 residues. V was trimmed by 4 bases and J by 1 base, leaving 8 bases between them. The CDR3: CASSYGQSYEQYF. The CDR3 DNA reads as TGTGCCAGCAGTTACGGGCAATCCTACGAGCAGTACTTC.

This clonotype was seen at least ten times. This sequence joins TRBV12-3 or TRBV12-4 and TRBJ2-7; D is tentatively TRBD1 or TRBD2 (5 bases each). V lost 6 bases to trimming and J lost 3 bases, with 12 bases between them. The CDR3 runs 13 residues. DNA of the CDR3: TGTGCCAGCAGCTTCCGGGGCAGCTACGAGCAGTACTTC. Translated, it gives CASSFRGSYEQYF.

The J gene is TRBJ2-4, the V gene TRBV29-1, with D possibly matching TRBD1 (5 bases). The J call could be wrong; TRBJ2-7 is a better fit for the DNA end. CDR3 size: 16 residues. Germline values: CDR1 SQVTM, CDR2 ANQGSEA. The chain's CDR3 is CSVEDQAGLKPYEQYF. The CDR3 DNA sequence: TGCAGCGTTGAAGATCAGGCAGGGCTGAAGCCCTACGAGCAGTACTTC.

This chain uses TRBV4-1 with TRBJ2-1, with a tentative D call TRBD2 (5 bases). In germline, CDR1 is MGHRA, CDR2 YSYEKL. V lost 1 base and J lost 9, with 16 bases in between. The CDR3 totals 15 residues. In DNA, the CDR3 is TGCGCCAGCAGCCAAGGGCTAGATAGTCGGGGTGAGCAGTTCTTC. This codes for CASSQGLDSRGEQFF.

The chain has TRBV29-1 and TRBJ2-2, with D possibly TRBD1 on 6 matching bases. Deletions cut 0 bases from V and 4 bases from J, with 12 bases between. Germline V lookup: CDR1 SQVTM, CDR2 ANQGSEA. The CDR3 contains 15 residues. The CDR3 coding sequence is TGCAGCGTTGAAGATCCCTACAGGGCCACCGGGGAGCTGTTTTTT. It specifies CSVEDPYRATGELFF.

This CDR3 reads CASSFGTSGAYSYNEQFF. The CDR3 coding sequence is TGTGCCAGCAGTTTCGGGACTAGCGGGGCCTACTCCTACAATGAGCAGTTCTTC. This chain links TRBV12-3 or TRBV12-4 with TRBJ2-1, with 13 bases matching TRBD2. This CDR3 is built from 18 residues. Germline trimming cut 3 bases from V and 0 bases from J; bases unmatched to any gene: 5.

The chain links TRBV12-3 or TRBV12-4 to TRBJ2-4, with TRBD1 identical over 10 bases. The CDR3 spans 17 residues. After removal of 5 bases from V and 8 bases from J, the junction contained 15 bases not matched to a gene. The CDR3 DNA sequence: TGTGCCAGCAGTCCGACGGGACAGGGGCCGAAAGGGGACATTCAGTACTTC. Translating gives CASSPTGQGPKGDIQYF.

The J gene is TRBJ2-4, the V gene TRBV3-1, with D possibly TRBD2 on 5 matching bases. The CDR3 contains 16 residues. CDR1 is LGHDT and CDR2 is YNNKEL in the germline V gene (reference sequence). Trimming removed 0 bases at V and 3 bases at J, with 12 bases between. The CDR3 nucleotides are TGTGCCAGCAGCCAAGAGGGAGCGCCCTACAAAAACATTCAGTACTTC. This encodes CASSQEGAPYKNIQYF.

This clonotype was seen more than once but under ten times. V gene TRBV14 combines with J gene TRBJ2-7; D is possibly TRBD1 (6 bases). Trimming took off 3 bases at V and 2 bases at J, with 8 bases between the two ends. The germline V gene has CDR1 SGHDN and CDR2 FVKESK. There are 13 residues in the CDR3. The DNA for the CDR3 is TGTGCCAGCAGCCAGGGACACACCTACGAGCAGTACTTC. This encodes CASSQGHTYEQYF.

Here the CDR3 DNA reads TGTGCCAGCACAGGCGGGCAGGGGCCTATCTACGAGCAGTACTTC. As protein: CASTGGQGPIYEQYF. V is TRBV12-3 or TRBV12-4 and J is TRBJ2-7, with a weak D call TRBD1 (6 bases). Deletions cut 7 bases from V and 3 bases from J, with 19 bases between. The CDR3 is 15 residues long.

The CDR3 DNA sequence: TGTGCCAGCAGACTCACAGGGGGCCAGTACGAGCAGTACTTC. Its translation: CASRLTGGQYEQYF. The chain joins TRBV2 to TRBJ2-7, with 9 bases matching TRBD1. There are 14 residues in the CDR3. V dropped 6 bases and J dropped 4; count of bases not matched to a gene: 7. Germline V gene sequence: CDR1 SNHLY, CDR2 FYNNEI.

V gene TRBV20-1 combines with J gene TRBJ2-5; TRBD1 aligns across 8 bases. The DNA end is more similar to TRBJ2-7, so the J call may be wrong. The CDR3 loop spans 13 amino acids. Germline assignment: CDR1 DFQATT and CDR2 SNEGSKA (reference sequence). CDR3 sequence: CSARWDRYYEQYF. For the CDR3, the DNA is TGCAGTGCTAGGTGGGACAGGTACTACGAGCAGTACTTC.

This clonotype was counted once. The V gene is TRBV11-2, the J gene TRBJ2-4; TRBD2 matches 10 bases. The J call could be wrong; TRBJ2-7 is a better fit for the DNA end. Germline V lookup: CDR1 SGHAT, CDR2 FQNNGV. CDR3 length equals 16 residues. This CDR3 is CASSLGDSGGFYEQYF. CDR3 nucleotide sequence: TGTGCCAGCAGCTTAGGGGATAGCGGGGGGTTTTACGAGCAGTACTTC.